The 4 T cell receptor beta chains reported below all come from one sample, sequenced in a study of T cells after yellow fever vaccination (dated by TCRdb to between 2019 and 2020). Receptor libraries were prepared by 5' RACE. Sequencing was performed on an Illumina HiSeq 2500. TCRdb reprocessed the public reads (quality trimming at Q25 with fastp, clone calling with MiXCR) and kept in-frame beta chains. CDR3 protein duplicates are merged, each entry listing the most common genes and DNA. This sample holds 15,000 or so distinct CDR3 sequences; more than 4% were observed only once. Jointly, the top ten make up about 0.4% of the sample. The label giving this sample's treatment or condition can be read as: live attenuated yellow fever vaccine strain. Sequenced material: PBMCs, either bulk or a sorted T-cell subset (CD4+, CD8+, memory, or dextramer-sorted; not recorded which), taken 15 days after the yellow fever booster vaccination. These receptors came from a man aged 25-40 years who received the YFV17D yellow fever vaccine.

This clonotype came up many times. The gene calls are TRBV5-4 and TRBJ2-7; tentatively, D is TRBD1 (5 bases). V was pared by 4 bases and J by 4 bases, with 12 bases between. CDR3 size: 13 residues. Germline V gives CDR1 SGHNT, CDR2 YYREEE (reference sequence). Here the CDR3 reads CASSTQTAYEQYF. In DNA, the CDR3 is TGTGCCAGCAGCACACAGACAGCATACGAGCAGTACTTC.

This clonotype was seen repeatedly, ten times or more. V usage is TRBV18 and J usage is TRBJ2-3; 10 bases align to TRBD1. The CDR3 has 15 residues. Per the germline V gene, CDR1 is KGHSH and CDR2 is LQKENI. V was clipped by 8 bases and J by 1 base; unmatched bases: 6. As DNA, the CDR3 is TGTGCCAGCACCCCCGGGACAGGGGGCACAGATACGCAGTATTTT. This sequence encodes CASTPGTGGTDTQYF.

Ten or more counts support this clonotype. CDR3 loop: CASSLGQGLENGYTF. CDR3 DNA: TGTGCCAGCAGTTTGGGACAGGGTTTGGAGAATGGCTACACCTTC. V gene TRBV27 combines with J gene TRBJ1-2, with 9 bases fitting TRBD1. The CDR3 consists of 15 residues. V lost 3 bases to trimming and J lost 6 bases; unmatched junction nucleotides: 8. Germline V gene data show CDR1 as MNHEY and CDR2 as SMNVEV (reference sequence).

This clonotype appeared many times. J is TRBJ2-1 and V is TRBV5-1; TRBD2 matches 15 bases. The V segment lost 4 bases and the J segment 0 bases; nucleotides outside the gene matches: 5. Germline CDR1 and CDR2: SGHRS and YFSETQ. This CDR3 is 18 amino acids long. The CDR3 region has the DNA TGCGCCAGCAGCGAGGGACTAGCGGGAGGACGCTCCTACAATGAGCAGTTCTTC. This sequence encodes CASSEGLAGGRSYNEQFF.